Below, one T cell receptor beta chain is given with its context. An end of the junction does not agree with germline; a read error may underlie this. Time point given: baseline pretreatment blood. The treatment: 15 Gy SBRT to primary tumor, nephrectomy 4 weeks later. The CDR3 covers 13 residues. The germline gives CDR1 MGHDK, CDR2 SYGVNS. This table comes from immunoSEQ multiplex PCR, and its TCRdb copy is limited to in-frame clones, with some not included. The table lists roughly 120,000 clones, around 84% of them singletons. This sample was taken from a study of radiation and T cells in renal cell carcinoma.

The sample here was blood, taken from a patient whose treatment included radiotherapy and nephrectomy. This receptor was obtained from a woman aged 55-69 years with renal cell carcinoma. The V and J genes are TRBV25-1 and TRBJ2-5, with D maybe TRBD2 (6 bases). The DNA of the CDR3 is TGTGCCAGCCCGGCGGGGCACACCGAGACCCGGTACTTC. Its translation: CASPAGHTETRYF.